These 10 T cell receptor beta chains share one sample of origin, sequenced in a study of glioma-infiltrating T cells. The iRepertoire nested amplicon-rescue multiplex PCR amplified TCR alpha and beta CDR3s from RNA. TCRdb fed the multiplex PCR reads into MiXCR, producing one record per CDR3 protein. The sample contains some 90,000 distinct CDR3 sequences, roughly 40% of which appear only once. Sequencing input: glioma tissue, nonneoplastic brain tissue, or PBMCs (not recorded which). The receptors were sampled from a human donor with low-grade glioma or glioblastoma, undergoing nonglioma brain surgery, or in good health (not recorded which).

V usage is TRBV6-1 and J usage is TRBJ2-7, with TRBD1 matching over 9 bases. Germline loops: CDR1 MNHNS, CDR2 SASEGT. The CDR3 contains 14 residues. J was trimmed by 5 bases and V by 6 bases; bases with no gene match: 8. CDR3 nucleotide sequence: TGTGCCAGCAGCTATCGTACAGGGGGCAACGAGCAGTACTTC. Protein product: CASSYRTGGNEQYF.

This chain uses TRBV28 with TRBJ2-2; no clear D. The CDR3 has 13 residues. Germline values: CDR1 MDHEN, CDR2 SYDVKM. The CDR3 DNA sequence: TGTGTTAGCAGTTTAACGTCCGTCGGGGAGCTGTTTTTT. It codes for CVSSLTSVGELFF.

The J gene is TRBJ2-1, the V gene TRBV6-5, with 7 bases identical to TRBD2. Trimming removed 8 bases from V and 9 bases from J; junction bases left unmatched: 10. CDR3 length: 13 amino acids. The germline gives CDR1 MNHEY, CDR2 SVGAGI. The CDR3 is CASSLTAGVEQFF. As DNA, the CDR3 is TGTGCCAGCTCACTGACGGCGGGAGTTGAGCAGTTCTTC.

Worth noting for this clonotype: A much larger clone lies one base from this, so it may be a read error. The missing conserved phenylalanine or tryptophan at the end of this CDR3 makes a read error likely. The chain links TRBV5-1 to TRBJ1-4; the match to TRBD1 covers 8 bases. Trimming at V came to 3 bases and at J to 7 bases, leaving 20 bases not matched to a gene. Germline-derived CDR1 and CDR2 are SGHRS and YFSETQ. This CDR3 is built from 19 residues. The CDR3 sequence is CASSYSSDRVGGFREKLFS. The CDR3 DNA is TGCGCCAGCAGCTACAGCTCGGACAGGGTCGGGGGATTTCGTGAAAAACTGTTTTCT.

This clonotype was counted many times. This sequence joins TRBV3-1 and TRBJ2-1; perhaps TRBD2 as D (5 bases). This CDR3 has 12 amino acids. Germline values: CDR1 LGHDT, CDR2 YNNKEL (reference sequence). The V gene lost 3 bases and the J gene lost 6 bases, with 6 bases spanning the gap. CDR3 sequence: CASSQRANEQFF. The CDR3 nucleotides read TGTGCCAGCAGCCAGCGGGCCAATGAGCAGTTCTTC.

This clonotype was counted once. The chain links TRBV2 to TRBJ2-2; 11 bases fit TRBD1. From germline, CDR1 is SNHLY and CDR2 FYNNEI. After removal of 7 bases from V and 6 bases from J, the junction contained 7 bases not matched to a gene. This CDR3 spans 15 amino acids. The DNA of the CDR3 is TGTGCCAGCACCCCTAAGGGACAGGGGGCCGGGGAGCTGTTTTTT. Translation: CASTPKGQGAGELFF.

This clonotype was seen repeatedly, ten times or more. V gene TRBV5-6 combines with J gene TRBJ2-1; D is possibly TRBD1 (6 bases). Trimming took off 4 bases at V and 4 bases at J, with 12 bases between the two ends. This CDR3 is built from 14 residues. CDR1 and CDR2 from the germline V gene are SGHDT and YYEEEE. The chain's CDR3 is CASSRRTAYNEQFF. The CDR3 nucleotides are TGTGCCAGCAGCCGACGGACAGCTTACAATGAGCAGTTCTTC.

Turning to this clonotype: A single base separates this from a much larger clone, so it may be a read error. The rearrangement joins TRBV19 to TRBJ2-1; 10 bases match TRBD1. The length of the CDR3 is 16 residues. CDR1 is LNHDA and CDR2 is SQIVND in the germline V gene (reference sequence). The junction had 8 bases not matched to a gene; V was cut back by 9 bases and J by 0 bases. CDR3 DNA: TGTGCCAGGCAGGACAGGGGGAAAAGCTCCTACAATGAGCAGTTCTTC. Amino acid sequence: CARQDRGKSSYNEQFF.

In regard to this clonotype: This likely comes from a read error, as the CDR3 has no conserved phenylalanine or tryptophan at its end. The chain uses TRBV27 and TRBJ2-3, with 11 bases matching TRBD2. CDR3 length: 16 amino acids. Germline V CDR1 and CDR2: MNHEY, SMNVEV (reference sequence). V trimming: 6 bases; J trimming: 6 bases; junction bases outside the gene matches: 11. In nucleotides, the CDR3 is TGTGCCAGCAGAAGAATAGCGGGGGGGGCAACTGATACGCAGTATTAT. Amino acid sequence: CASRRIAGGATDTQYY.

This clonotype was seen repeatedly, ten times or more. The genes are TRBV7-8 and TRBJ2-5; TRBD1 matches 8 bases. The germline gives CDR1 SGHVS, CDR2 FQNEAQ. This CDR3 is 15 amino acids long. J lost 1 base, V lost 6 bases, and 7 bases had no gene match. The CDR3 region has the DNA TGTGCCAGCAGTCCCATTGACAGGGGCCAAGAGACCCAGTACTTC. Translated: CASSPIDRGQETQYF.